This T cell receptor beta chain was obtained from a study of human T cells and chemical hapten exposure. Across the whole study: Mostly female, the patients presented with alopecia areata, totalis or universalis. Minor volume differences among pooled libraries chiefly drove per-sample TCR yield variation.

V lost 8 bases and J lost 3, with 11 bases in between. The CDR3 loop spans 12 amino acids. Looked up from germline, CDR1 is MNHEY and CDR2 is SVGEGT. Time point given: pre-sensitization, week 0. Treatment here: therapeutic diphenylcyclopropenone sensitization with weekly scalp DPC. Unique molecular identifiers were affixed to discrete cDNA molecules within the library. TCRdb independently ran MiXCR on the RACE reads; one entry per CDR3 protein. The table records tens of thousands of distinct CDR3 sequences, about 11% of them present only once. This clonotype was obtained from a man aged 25 to 40 with alopecia areata. Some clones in this sample may be carry-over from other donors' samples. The sequencing used whole blood, collected in connection with sensitization to the hapten diphenylcyclopropenone (DPC). This chain connects TRBV6-2 or TRBV6-3 to TRBJ2-7; perhaps TRBD2 as D (5 bases). The CDR3 DNA follows: TGTGCCAGCGAGGGATTTTACTACGAGCAGTACTTC. Translating gives CASEGFYYEQYF.